This T cell receptor (beta chain) was captured in a study of blood T cell repertoires in COVID-19 (TCRdb year 2020). Notes on the research overall: Collaborator samples came from the United States, Italy and Spain and covered acute and convalescent phases of COVID-19. The sample metadata nearly always contained a de-identified subject ID, COVID-19 status, age in years and sex. Samples came from the ongoing ImmuneRACE study (first 160 participants) plus 1,254 subjects from 6 global collaborators. HLA class I and class II types, where available, came from metadata supplied by the sample provider rather than from assay-based typing. The dataset comprised deeply sampled blood TCRbeta repertoires from subjects exposed to, actively infected with, or recovered from COVID-19. The material from the prospective study consisted of cDNA or gDNA derived from T cells, B-cell-depleted T cells, or PBMCs. The repertoires were released in a freely available public database intended as a resource for research on the immune response to SARS-CoV-2. Overall results and qualifications from the work: Clinical and demographic metadata were provided uncurated, with the amount varying by source and participant.

In regard to this clone: No antigen is known for it. Base quality data are lacking; no much larger clone is found one base away.

V loses 6 bases, J loses 2 bases, and the germline ends lie 16 bases apart. Based on the germline V gene, the CDR1 and CDR2 sequences are MDHEN and SYDVKM. Measured from the cysteine to the phenylalanine, the CDR3 is 15 residues long. CDR3 DNA only is kept here, 45 bases in frame from base 1. The immunoSEQ Assay, a bias-controlled multiplex PCR, was used to amplify TCRbeta CDR3 regions from genomic DNA. On the study's bioinformatics: The number of nucleated cells in each sample was estimated by amplification of reference gene primers within the assay. To quantify the absolute abundance of each unique TCRbeta CDR3 rearrangement, sequence reads were collapsed and filtered. For each sample, productive Simpson clonality was calculated as the square root of Simpson's diversity index over productive rearrangements. TCRdb stores this immuneACCESS table with in-frame sequences only. Part of the clones is absent; in the studies checked, under half of the shortfall reflects unresolved V genes, and no reason is known for the rest. The V and J calls and clone size were taken over from that table, and D and trimming were inferred from the DNA. Here the sample has fewer than 65,000 clones; around nine tenths occur a single time. Jointly, the top ten make up 1% to 1.5% of the sample.

Collaborating institutions collected whole blood in K2EDTA tubes following their own protocols. For TCRbeta analysis, collaborators shipped samples in one of three forms: frozen whole blood, isolated PBMCs, or DNA extracted from either of those sample types. Sample: peripheral blood. Recombination connected TRBV28 to TRBJ1-1; TRBD1 could be the D gene, as 6 bases match. This TCR was sampled from a man aged 60 to 75 with acute or convalescent COVID-19. The nucleotide sequence is given as TGTGCCAGCAGCTTAACCGGGACACCAAACACTGAAGCTTTCTTT. The encoded protein is CASSLTGTPNTEAFF.